This is a list of T cell receptor beta chains from one sample in a study of cytotoxic CD8 clonotypes in ibrutinib-treated CLL. The repertoire was sequenced with immunoSEQ multiplex PCR; TCRdb's copy has only in-frame clones and lacks some. The sample has over 95,000 clones; 58% are singletons. The sample consisted of PBMCs, taken after 24 months of ibrutinib treatment. The receptor source for this set is a human donor with chronic lymphocytic leukemia. CDR3s include the opening cysteine and the closing phenylalanine or tryptophan. D genes are given only for firm matches. Clone size is stated in some rows and not others, as once, few, many or a class when expanded.

cdr3_nt | cdr3_aa | j_call | v_call | clone_size | d_call
TGTGCCAGCAGGGACAGCATACAACTGTTTTTT | CASRDSIQLFF | TRBJ1-4 | TRBV6-6 | . | .
TGCGCCAGCAGCCGGGGGGGCAGCTCCTACAATGAGCAGTTCTTC | CASSRGGSSYNEQFF | TRBJ2-1 | TRBV4-1 | . | .
TGTGCCAGTAGTATCCAGGCTTCTAGCACAGATACGCAGTATTTT | CASSIQASSTDTQYF | TRBJ2-3 | TRBV19 | few | .
TGTGCCTGGAGTGGAATCCCCACTAGTCCATACAATGAGCAGTTCTTC | CAWSGIPTSPYNEQFF | TRBJ2-1 | TRBV30 | . | .
TGCGCCAGCAGTGAGGGGAACACTGAAGCTTTCTTT | CASSEGNTEAFF | TRBJ1-1 | TRBV10-2 | . | .
TGTGCCAGCAGCTTAGGACTAGCGGGGGGGTCAAACATTCAGTACTTC | CASSLGLAGGSNIQYF | TRBJ2-4 | TRBV7-2 | . | TRBD2
TGTGCCAGCAGCCTTCGCCGGGGTAACAATGAGCAGTTCTTC | CASSLRRGNNEQFF | TRBJ2-1 | TRBV7-3 | . | .
TGTGCCAGCAGTTACGAGACTCAAAATTCACCCCTCCACTTT | CASSYETQNSPLHF | TRBJ1-6 | TRBV6-5 | . | .
TGCAGCGTGAGTCCCCCCACAGATACGCAGTATTTT | CSVSPPTDTQYF | TRBJ2-3 | TRBV29-1 | few | .
TGTGCCAGCAGTGGGGGCGGGGACACCGGGGAGCTGTTTTTT | CASSGGGDTGELFF | TRBJ2-2 | TRBV25-1 | . | .
TGTGCCAGCTCACCGATTCCTCCGGGACAGGGGTTGAACGGCTACACCTTC | CASSPIPPGQGLNGYTF | TRBJ1-2 | TRBV18 | . | TRBD1
TGTGCCTTGGCCGGGGGCGCTGGGGCCAACGTCCTGACTTTC | CALAGGAGANVLTF | TRBJ2-6 | TRBV30 | . | .
TGCAGCGTTGAGAGGTCAGGGGGCAATGAGCAGTTCTTC | CSVERSGGNEQFF | TRBJ2-1 | TRBV29-1 | once | TRBD1
TGTGCCAGCAGCTATAGCTTGAAGGGGGACACTGAAGCTTTCTTT | CASSYSLKGDTEAFF | TRBJ1-1 | TRBV7-9 | . | .
TGTGCCAGCAATCCACAAGGCGGCAGTATCCAAGAGACCCAGTACTTC | CASNPQGGSIQETQYF | TRBJ2-5 | TRBV2 | . | .
TGTGCTAGCAGCTTAGACTCGGGATCCAGCACGCAGTATTTT | CASSLDSGSSTQYF | TRBJ2-3 | TRBV7-7 | once | .
TGTGCCAGCAGCACAAGACAGGACCTTAGCACAGATACGCAGTATTTT | CASSTRQDLSTDTQYF | TRBJ2-3 | TRBV5-6 | . | .
TGCGCCAGCAGCCCGATCTTGCAGGGGAGCTCTGGAAACACCATATATTTT | CASSPILQGSSGNTIYF | TRBJ1-3 | TRBV5-1 | . | .
TGCGCCAGCAGCTTAGGACAGATTAACACTGAAGCTTTCTTT | CASSLGQINTEAFF | TRBJ1-1 | TRBV5-1 | . | .
TGTGCCAGTAGTCGTATGGGACAGGGATGGGGCACAGATACGCAGTATTTT | CASSRMGQGWGTDTQYF | TRBJ2-3 | TRBV19 | . | TRBD1
TGCAGCGCGTCCTATACCGGGGAGCTGTTTTTT | CSASYTGELFF | TRBJ2-2 | TRBV29-1 | . | .
TGTGCCAGCAGCTCGGGAGAGGGGGCGACGTACGAGCAGTACTTC | CASSSGEGATYEQYF | TRBJ2-7 | TRBV28 | . | .
TGCGCCAGCAGCCCCGACAGGGGTGACACTGAAGCTTTCTTT | CASSPDRGDTEAFF | TRBJ1-1 | TRBV5-1 | once | TRBD1
TGTGCCAGCAGCTACCGGGGGGCAGGGGGCAACAATGAGCAGTTCTTC | CASSYRGAGGNNEQFF | TRBJ2-1 | TRBV7-2 | once | .
TGTGCCAGCAGAGGGACAGGGGGCCAGAGCTCCTACAATGAGCAGTTCTTC | CASRGTGGQSSYNEQFF | TRBJ2-1 | TRBV25-1 | . | TRBD1
TGTGCCAGCAGTCCCGGACAGGGAGGAGCCTACGAGCAGTACTTC | CASSPGQGGAYEQYF | TRBJ2-7 | TRBV25-1 | . | TRBD1
TGTGCCTCAACGAACGGGGGTTTTGAAGCTTTCTTT | CASTNGGFEAFF | TRBJ1-1 | TRBV30 | . | .
TGTGCCAGCAGTGGACAGGGTTCAGGCAATCAGCCCCAGCATTTT | CASSGQGSGNQPQHF | TRBJ1-5 | TRBV6-5 | . | TRBD1
TGTGCCAGCAGTATCCCGACAGACCCGGCATACTACGAGCAGTACTTC | CASSIPTDPAYYEQYF | TRBJ2-7 | TRBV28 | . | .
TGCAGCGTGGCCGGGACTGGAGACTACGAGCAGTACTTC | CSVAGTGDYEQYF | TRBJ2-7 | TRBV29-1 | . | .
TGTGCCAGCAGTTACTCGAAGGGCACAGATACGCAGTATTTT | CASSYSKGTDTQYF | TRBJ2-3 | TRBV6-5 | . | .
TGTGCCTGGGGAGGACGGAACACTGAAGCTTTCTTT | CAWGGRNTEAFF | TRBJ1-1 | TRBV30 | . | .
TGTGCCAGCAGCTTAGTTGCACCGAACACCGGGGAGCTGTTTTTT | CASSLVAPNTGELFF | TRBJ2-2 | TRBV7-8 | once | .
TGTGCCAGCAGTTACTCGGAGGGTATCTACAATGAGCAGTTCTTC | CASSYSEGIYNEQFF | TRBJ2-1 | TRBV6-5 | . | .
TGTGCCTGTTCAGAGGGGGCAAGGACCGGGGAGCTGTTTTTT | CACSEGARTGELFF | TRBJ2-2 | TRBV30 | . | TRBD1
TGTGCCAGCAGCTTACCTCAGCGGGGGGGTAACAATGAGCAGTTCTTC | CASSLPQRGGNNEQFF | TRBJ2-1 | TRBV7-9 | . | TRBD2
TGTGCCAGCAGTGAAGGGGGATTCACAGATACGCAGTATTTT | CASSEGGFTDTQYF | TRBJ2-3 | TRBV6-1 | . | .
TGTGCCAGCAGTGAATGGGAAGCTAACTATGGCTACACCTTC | CASSEWEANYGYTF | TRBJ1-2 | TRBV25-1 | few | .
TGTGCCAGCAGCCCGGGACAGCTTAATAATGAAAAACTGTTTTTT | CASSPGQLNNEKLFF | TRBJ1-4 | TRBV11-2 | . | TRBD1
TGTGCCAGCAGCTTAGGGGGGACAGGGGGCAATCAGCCCCAGCATTTT | CASSLGGTGGNQPQHF | TRBJ1-5 | TRBV7-2 | . | TRBD1
TGCGCCAGCAGCTTTGACAGGAAAAGCACAGATACGCAGTATTTT | CASSFDRKSTDTQYF | TRBJ2-3 | TRBV5-1 | . | .
TGTGCCAGCAGTGACTCCGCTACTAGCGGGGAAACCGGGGAGCTGTTTTTT | CASSDSATSGETGELFF | TRBJ2-2 | TRBV6-4 | . | TRBD2